This TCR beta chain stems from a study of quantifying T cell responses using KT2 cells. On the study more broadly: RNA was reverse transcribed with TCR alpha and beta constant-region primers.

CDR1 LNHNV and CDR2 YYDKDF come from the germline V gene (reference sequence). The CDR3 length is 13 residues. V was trimmed by 6 bases and J by 4 bases, leaving 12 bases between them. The cDNA 3' end received a ligated oligonucleotide with a UMI. An equimolar mix of RC1.1 and RC1.2 primed the beta chain across TRBC1 and TRBC2. A single record per CDR3 protein comes from TCRdb applying MiXCR to the UMI-ligation and nested PCR reads. Of some 34,000 distinct CDR3 sequences in the sample, 10% were seen once. Unfractionated PBMC were spiked with known numbers of KT2 clone cells. KT2 cells were mixed with fixed PBMC numbers at varying ratios. This clonotype has more than one count but fewer than ten.

The chain employs TRBV15 and TRBJ2-5; D may be TRBD1 (5 bases). The clonotype originates from a human donor. The sample consisted of PBMCs spiked with cells of the T cell clone KT2. The CDR3 loop reads CATSGAAPETQYF. For the CDR3, the DNA is TGTGCCACCAGTGGGGCCGCCCCAGAGACCCAGTACTTC.